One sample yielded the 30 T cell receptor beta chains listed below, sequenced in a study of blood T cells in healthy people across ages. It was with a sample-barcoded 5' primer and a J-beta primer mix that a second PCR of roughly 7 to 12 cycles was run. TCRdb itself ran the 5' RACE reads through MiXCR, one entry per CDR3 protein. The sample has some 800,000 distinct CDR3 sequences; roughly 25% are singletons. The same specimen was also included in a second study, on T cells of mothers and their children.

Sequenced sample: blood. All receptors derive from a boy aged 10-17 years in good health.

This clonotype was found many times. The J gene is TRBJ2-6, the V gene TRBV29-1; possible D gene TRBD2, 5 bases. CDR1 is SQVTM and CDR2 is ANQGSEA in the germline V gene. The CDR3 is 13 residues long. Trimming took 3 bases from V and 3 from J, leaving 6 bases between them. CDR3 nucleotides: TGCAGCGTTGAGGGAGATGGGGCCAACGTCCTGACTTTC. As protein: CSVEGDGANVLTF.

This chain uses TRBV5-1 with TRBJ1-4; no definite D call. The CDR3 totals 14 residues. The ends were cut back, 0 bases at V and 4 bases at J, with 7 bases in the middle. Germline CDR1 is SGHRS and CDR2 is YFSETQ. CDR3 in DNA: TGCGCCAGCAGCTTGGATTCTTTTAATGAAAAACTGTTTTTT. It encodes CASSLDSFNEKLFF.

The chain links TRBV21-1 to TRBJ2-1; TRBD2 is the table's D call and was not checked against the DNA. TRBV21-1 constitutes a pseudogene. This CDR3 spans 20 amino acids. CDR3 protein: CASSARGLAAMLTGYNEQFF. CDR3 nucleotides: TGTGCCAGCAGCGCCCGGGGACTAGCGGCGATGCTTACCGGGTACAATGAGCAGTTCTTC.

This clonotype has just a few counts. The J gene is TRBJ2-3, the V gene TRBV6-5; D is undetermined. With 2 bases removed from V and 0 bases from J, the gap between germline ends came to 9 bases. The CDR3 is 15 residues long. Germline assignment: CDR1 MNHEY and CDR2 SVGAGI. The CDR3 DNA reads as TGTGCCAGCAGTTACGGCGGCACTAGCACAGATACGCAGTATTTT. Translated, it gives CASSYGGTSTDTQYF.

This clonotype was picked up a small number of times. This chain's CDR3 is CASKAPNTGELFF. In DNA form, the CDR3 reads TGTGCCAGCAAGGCACCTAACACCGGGGAGCTGTTTTTT. The chain employs TRBV7-3 and TRBJ2-2; D not certain. This CDR3 contains 13 residues. Germline CDR1 SGHTA, CDR2 FQGTGA. V was shortened by 7 bases and J by 2 bases, with 8 bases between the two germline ends.

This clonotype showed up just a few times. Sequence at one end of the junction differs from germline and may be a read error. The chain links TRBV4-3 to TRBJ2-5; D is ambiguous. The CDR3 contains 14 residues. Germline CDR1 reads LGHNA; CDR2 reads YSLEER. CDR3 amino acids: CAGSPGASKETQYF. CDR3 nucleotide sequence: TGCGCCGGCAGCCCCGGCGCATCTAAAGAGACCCAGTACTTC.

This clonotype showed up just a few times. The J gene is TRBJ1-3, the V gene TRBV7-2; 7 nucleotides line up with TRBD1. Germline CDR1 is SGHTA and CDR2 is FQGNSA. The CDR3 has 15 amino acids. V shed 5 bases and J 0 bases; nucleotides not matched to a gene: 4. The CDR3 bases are TGTGCCAGCAGCCGTCAGGGGGGCTCTGGAAACACCATATATTTT. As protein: CASSRQGGSGNTIYF. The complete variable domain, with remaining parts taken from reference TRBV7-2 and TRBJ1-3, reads GAGVSQSPSNKVTEKGKDVELRCDPISGHTALYWYRQSLGQGLEFLIYFQGNSAPDKSGLPSDRFSAERTGGSVSTLTIQRTQQEDSAVYLCASSRQGGSGNTIYFGEGSWLTVV.

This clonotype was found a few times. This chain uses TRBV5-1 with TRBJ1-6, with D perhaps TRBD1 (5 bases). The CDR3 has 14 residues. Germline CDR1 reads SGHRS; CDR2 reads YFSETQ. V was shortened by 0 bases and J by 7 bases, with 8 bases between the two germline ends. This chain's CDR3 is CASSLGPGNSPLHF. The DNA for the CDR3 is TGCGCCAGCAGCTTGGGGCCAGGGAATTCACCCCTCCACTTT.

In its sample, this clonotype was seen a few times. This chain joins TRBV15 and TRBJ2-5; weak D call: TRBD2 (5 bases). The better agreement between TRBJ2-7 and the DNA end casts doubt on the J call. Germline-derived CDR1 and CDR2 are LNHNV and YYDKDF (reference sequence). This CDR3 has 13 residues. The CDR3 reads CATRGFSSYEQYF. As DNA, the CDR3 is TGTGCCACGCGAGGGTTCAGCTCCTACGAGCAGTACTTC.

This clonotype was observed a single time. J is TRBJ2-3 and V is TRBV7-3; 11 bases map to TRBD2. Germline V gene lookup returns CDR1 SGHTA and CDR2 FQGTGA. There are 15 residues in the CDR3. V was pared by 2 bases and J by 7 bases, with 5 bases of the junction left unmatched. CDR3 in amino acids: CASSLDSGGVYTQYF. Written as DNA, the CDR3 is TGTGCCAGCAGCTTAGATAGCGGGGGGGTCTATACGCAGTATTTT.

The CDR3 reads CSVVMGPETQYF. In DNA, the CDR3 is TGCAGCGTTGTAATGGGGCCGGAGACCCAGTACTTC. The chain links TRBV29-1 to TRBJ2-5, with D perhaps TRBD1 (5 bases). CDR3 length: 12 residues. From germline, CDR1 is SQVTM and CDR2 ANQGSEA. V dropped 4 bases and J dropped 5 bases, with 11 bases sitting between them.

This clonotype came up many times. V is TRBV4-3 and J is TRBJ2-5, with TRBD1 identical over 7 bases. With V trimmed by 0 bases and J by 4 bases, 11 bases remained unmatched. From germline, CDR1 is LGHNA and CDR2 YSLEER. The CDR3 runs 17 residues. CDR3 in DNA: TGCGCCAGCAGCCAAGAAGGGGGCAGTTTTCACCCAGAGACCCAGTACTTC. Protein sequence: CASSQEGGSFHPETQYF.

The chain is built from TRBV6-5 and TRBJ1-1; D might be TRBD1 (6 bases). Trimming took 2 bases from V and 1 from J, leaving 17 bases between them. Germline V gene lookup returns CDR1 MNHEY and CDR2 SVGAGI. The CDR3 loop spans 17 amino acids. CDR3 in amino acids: CASSYPTGWGGNTEAFF. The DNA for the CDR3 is TGTGCCAGCAGTTACCCGACAGGATGGGGGGGGAACACTGAAGCTTTCTTT.

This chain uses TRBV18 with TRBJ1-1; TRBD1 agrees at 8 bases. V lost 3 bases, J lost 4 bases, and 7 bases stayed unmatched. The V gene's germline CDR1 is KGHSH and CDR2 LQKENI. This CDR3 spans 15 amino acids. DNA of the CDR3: TGTGCCAGCTCACCGCAACAGGGGGAGGCCACTGAAGCTTTCTTT. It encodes CASSPQQGEATEAFF.

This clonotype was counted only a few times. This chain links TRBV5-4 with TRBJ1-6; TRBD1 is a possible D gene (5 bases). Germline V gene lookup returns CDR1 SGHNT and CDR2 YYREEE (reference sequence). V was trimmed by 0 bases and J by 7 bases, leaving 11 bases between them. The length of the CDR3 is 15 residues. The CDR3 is CASSLDGGANSPLHF. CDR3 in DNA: TGTGCCAGCAGCTTGGATGGGGGAGCGAATTCACCCCTCCACTTT.

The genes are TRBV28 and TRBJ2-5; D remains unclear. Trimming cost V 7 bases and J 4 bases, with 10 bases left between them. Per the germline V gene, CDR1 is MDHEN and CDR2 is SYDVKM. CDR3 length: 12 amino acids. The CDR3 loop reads CASNLGGETQYF. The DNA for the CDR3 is TGTGCCAGCAATTTGGGTGGAGAGACCCAGTACTTC.

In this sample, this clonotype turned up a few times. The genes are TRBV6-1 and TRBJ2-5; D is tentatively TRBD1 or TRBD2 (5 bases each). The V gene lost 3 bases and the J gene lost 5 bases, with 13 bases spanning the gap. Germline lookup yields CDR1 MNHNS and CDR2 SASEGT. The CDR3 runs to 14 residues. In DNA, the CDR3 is TGTGCCAGCAGTGAGGAATACTGGGGGGAGACCCAGTACTTC. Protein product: CASSEEYWGETQYF.

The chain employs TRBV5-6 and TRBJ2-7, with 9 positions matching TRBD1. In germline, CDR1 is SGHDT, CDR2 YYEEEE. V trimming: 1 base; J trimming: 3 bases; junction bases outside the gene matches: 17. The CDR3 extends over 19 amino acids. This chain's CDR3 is CASSLIHLTRDRELYEQYF. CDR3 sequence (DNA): TGTGCCAGCAGCTTGATTCATCTCACGCGGGACAGGGAGCTCTACGAGCAGTACTTC.

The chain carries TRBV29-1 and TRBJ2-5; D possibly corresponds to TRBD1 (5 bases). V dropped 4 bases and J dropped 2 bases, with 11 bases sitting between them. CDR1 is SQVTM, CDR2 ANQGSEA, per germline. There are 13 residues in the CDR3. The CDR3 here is CSVALRQQETQYF. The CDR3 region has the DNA TGCAGCGTTGCTCTCCGACAGCAAGAGACCCAGTACTTC.

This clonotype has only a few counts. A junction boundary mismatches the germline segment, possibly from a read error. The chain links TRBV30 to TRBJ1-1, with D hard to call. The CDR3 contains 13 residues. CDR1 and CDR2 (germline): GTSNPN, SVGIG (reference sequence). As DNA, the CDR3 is TGTGCCTGGAGTCGGACGGGGAACACTGAGGCTTTCTTT. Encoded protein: CAWSRTGNTEAFF.

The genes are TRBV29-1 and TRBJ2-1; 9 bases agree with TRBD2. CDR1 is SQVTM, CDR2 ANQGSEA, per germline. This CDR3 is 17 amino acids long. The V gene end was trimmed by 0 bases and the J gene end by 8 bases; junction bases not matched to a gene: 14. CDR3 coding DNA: TGCAGCGTTGAAGATGAGCTAGCGGGATTGATTCGGGATGAGCAGTTCTTC. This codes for CSVEDELAGLIRDEQFF.

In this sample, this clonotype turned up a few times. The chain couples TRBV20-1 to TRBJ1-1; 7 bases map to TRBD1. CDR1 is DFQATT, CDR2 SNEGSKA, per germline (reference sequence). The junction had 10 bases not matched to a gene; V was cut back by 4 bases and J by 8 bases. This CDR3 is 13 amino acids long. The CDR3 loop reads CSAKTGNNAEAFF. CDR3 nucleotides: TGCAGTGCTAAGACAGGGAATAACGCAGAAGCTTTCTTT.

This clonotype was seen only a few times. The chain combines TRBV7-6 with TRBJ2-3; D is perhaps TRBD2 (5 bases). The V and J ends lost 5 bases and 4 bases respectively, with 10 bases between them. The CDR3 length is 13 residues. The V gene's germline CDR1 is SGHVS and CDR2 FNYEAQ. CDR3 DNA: TGTGCCAGCAGCCCCGGGGAGCCAGATACGCAGTATTTT. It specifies CASSPGEPDTQYF.

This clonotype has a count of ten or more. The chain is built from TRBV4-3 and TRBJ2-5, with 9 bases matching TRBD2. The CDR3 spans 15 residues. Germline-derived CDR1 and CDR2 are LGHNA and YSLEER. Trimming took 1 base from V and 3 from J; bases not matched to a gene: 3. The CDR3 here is CASSQARLAEETQYF. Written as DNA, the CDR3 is TGCGCCAGCAGCCAAGCACGACTAGCGGAAGAGACCCAGTACTTC.

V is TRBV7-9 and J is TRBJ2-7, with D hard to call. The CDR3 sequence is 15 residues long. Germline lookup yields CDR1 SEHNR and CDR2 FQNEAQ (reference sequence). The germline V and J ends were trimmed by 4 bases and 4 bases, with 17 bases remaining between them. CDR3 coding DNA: TGTGCCAGCAGCTCATTAGGTGTATTCGGTTACGAGCAGTACTTC. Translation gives CASSSLGVFGYEQYF.

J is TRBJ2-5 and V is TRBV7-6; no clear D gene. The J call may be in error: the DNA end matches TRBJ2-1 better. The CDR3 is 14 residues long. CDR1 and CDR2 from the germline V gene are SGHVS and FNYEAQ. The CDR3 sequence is CASSLDQWDNEQFF. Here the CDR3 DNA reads TGTGCCAGCAGCTTAGATCAATGGGACAATGAGCAGTTCTTC.

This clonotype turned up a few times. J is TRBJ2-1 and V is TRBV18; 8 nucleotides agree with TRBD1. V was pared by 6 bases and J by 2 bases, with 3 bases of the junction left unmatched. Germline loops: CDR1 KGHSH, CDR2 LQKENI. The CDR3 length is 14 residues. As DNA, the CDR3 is TGTGCCAGCTCGAGGACAGGGACCTACAATGAGCAGTTCTTC. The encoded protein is CASSRTGTYNEQFF.

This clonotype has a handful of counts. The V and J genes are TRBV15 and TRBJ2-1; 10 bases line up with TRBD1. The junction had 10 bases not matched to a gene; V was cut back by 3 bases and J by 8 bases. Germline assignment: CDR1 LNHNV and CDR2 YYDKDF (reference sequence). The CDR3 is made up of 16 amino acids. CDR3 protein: CATSSDRGTGVDEQFF. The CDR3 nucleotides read TGTGCCACCAGCAGCGATCGTGGGACAGGGGTCGATGAGCAGTTCTTC.

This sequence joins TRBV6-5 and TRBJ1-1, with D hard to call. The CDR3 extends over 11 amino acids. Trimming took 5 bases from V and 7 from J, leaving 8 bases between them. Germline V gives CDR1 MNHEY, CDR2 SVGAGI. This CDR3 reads CASSQAGEAFF. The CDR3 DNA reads TGTGCCAGCAGTCAAGCTGGTGAAGCTTTCTTT.

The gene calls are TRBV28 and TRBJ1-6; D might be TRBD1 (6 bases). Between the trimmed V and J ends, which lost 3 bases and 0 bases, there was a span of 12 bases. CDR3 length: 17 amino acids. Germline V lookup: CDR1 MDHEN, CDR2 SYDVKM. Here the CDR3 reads CASSFSGASSYNSPLHF. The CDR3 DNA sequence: TGTGCCAGCAGTTTTTCGGGGGCTAGCTCCTATAATTCACCCCTCCACTTT.